These T cell receptor beta chains were read from a single sample in a study of identical twins. TCRdb passed the 5' RACE reads through MiXCR, listing each CDR3 protein once. The sample lists hundreds of thousands of distinct CDR3 sequences, roughly 20% occurring once. These records were also assigned to another study, of T cells expressing NK-cell markers.

The sequencing sample was made of PBMCs. The receptors shown here come from a young woman in good health. The CDR3 runs from the conserved cysteine through the conserved F or W. Fields, in order: V gene, D gene, J gene, clone size, CDR3 protein, CDR3 DNA. D genes are given only for firm matches. Rows may omit the clone size; those that give it use once, few, many or a size class.

TRBV29-1	NA	TRBJ2-3	NA	CSVDRQPDTQYF	TGCAGCGTTGACCGACAGCCAGATACGCAGTATTTT
TRBV9	TRBD2	TRBJ2-5	few	CASSVGTSGLQETQYF	TGTGCCAGCAGCGTAGGGACTAGCGGCCTCCAAGAGACCCAGTACTTC
TRBV20-1	NA	TRBJ2-3	NA	CSARDLAISDTQYF	TGCAGTGCTAGAGATCTAGCAATCTCAGATACGCAGTATTTT
TRBV7-2	NA	TRBJ2-5	NA	CASSTWPGRETQYF	TGTGCCAGCAGCACCTGGCCTGGCCGGGAGACCCAGTACTTC
TRBV20-1	NA	TRBJ2-2	NA	CSARDNSNTGELFF	TGCAGTGCTCGGGACAACTCAAACACCGGGGAGCTGTTTTTT
TRBV5-1	TRBD2	TRBJ2-7	few	CASSSRGVTYEQYF	TGCGCCAGCAGCTCGCGGGGGGTCACCTACGAGCAGTACTTC
TRBV10-3	TRBD1	TRBJ2-1	few	CAIRNRGRGNSYNEQFF	TGTGCCATCAGGAACAGGGGGCGGGGGAACTCCTACAATGAGCAGTTCTTC
TRBV7-9	NA	TRBJ2-3	few	CASSLQAAGDTQYF	TGTGCCAGCAGCTTACAGGCGGCCGGGGACACGCAGTATTTT
TRBV5-5	NA	TRBJ2-1	NA	CASSFRSGEQFF	TGTGCCAGCAGCTTCCGGTCAGGTGAGCAGTTCTTC
TRBV6-1	TRBD2	TRBJ2-5	NA	CASSGREWETQYF	TGTGCCAGCAGTGGGCGGGAGTGGGAGACCCAGTACTTC
TRBV20-1	NA	TRBJ2-3	NA	CSASGSGDTDTQYF	TGCAGTGCTAGTGGGTCCGGCGACACAGATACGCAGTATTTT
TRBV5-1	TRBD2	TRBJ2-3	NA	CASSYYPGTSGSTQYF	TGCGCCAGCAGCTATTACCCCGGCACTAGCGGGAGTACGCAGTATTTT
TRBV5-1	TRBD1	TRBJ2-7	few	CASSPGGQVHVLEQYF	TGCGCCAGCAGCCCCGGGGGACAGGTACACGTCCTCGAGCAGTACTTC
TRBV5-1	NA	TRBJ1-1	many	CASTQTGLGTEAFF	TGCGCCAGCACCCAAACAGGGTTGGGGACTGAAGCTTTCTTT
TRBV5-1	NA	TRBJ2-7	few	CASSRTGTGPEEQYF	TGCGCCAGCAGCCGGACTGGCACAGGGCCCGAGGAGCAGTACTTC
TRBV4-3	TRBD1	TRBJ2-7	few	CASSQARQGPYEQYF	TGCGCCAGCAGCCAAGCCCGACAGGGTCCCTACGAGCAGTACTTC
TRBV27	TRBD2	TRBJ2-7	NA	CASGYPREDEQYF	TGTGCCAGCGGGTACCCTCGGGAGGACGAGCAGTACTTC
TRBV4-1	TRBD2	TRBJ2-1	NA	CASSLSGTPTNEQFF	TGCGCCAGCAGCCTTAGCGGGACCCCTACCAATGAGCAGTTCTTC
TRBV5-1	TRBD1	TRBJ2-2	NA	CASSLAGDRANTGELFF	TGCGCCAGCAGCTTGGCAGGGGACAGGGCGAACACCGGGGAGCTGTTTTTT
TRBV6-2/TRBV6-3	NA	TRBJ1-5	many	CASSYSTGAQPQHF	TGTGCCAGCAGTTACTCGACGGGAGCTCAGCCCCAGCATTTT
TRBV5-1	NA	TRBJ2-7	NA	CASSLDIRNYEQYF	TGCGCCAGCAGCTTGGATATTCGGAACTACGAGCAGTACTTC
TRBV7-9	TRBD1	TRBJ2-6	NA	CASGATGSSGANVLTF	TGTGCCAGCGGCGCGACAGGGAGCTCTGGGGCCAACGTCCTGACTTTC
TRBV6-1	NA	TRBJ2-7	NA	CASRSLGRRDSYEQYF	TGTGCCAGCAGATCCCTGGGGAGGCGCGACTCCTACGAGCAGTACTTC
TRBV6-5	NA	TRBJ2-7	few	CASSYRLNSYEQYF	TGTGCCAGCAGTTACCGACTGAACTCCTACGAGCAGTACTTC
TRBV7-6	TRBD1	TRBJ2-7	NA	CASSSVVLGQGDYEQYF	TGTGCCAGCAGCTCCGTGGTTCTAGGACAGGGAGACTACGAGCAGTACTTC
TRBV7-2	TRBD2	TRBJ2-3	NA	CASSPRTSATQYF	TGTGCCAGCAGCCCCCGAACTAGCGCTACGCAGTATTTT
TRBV7-9	NA	TRBJ2-1	NA	CASSQSRLINNEQFF	TGTGCCAGCAGCCAGTCAAGATTAATTAACAATGAGCAGTTCTTC
TRBV6-6	NA	TRBJ1-2	many	CASSYGVDYGYTF	TGTGCCAGCAGTTACGGGGTGGACTATGGCTACACCTTC
TRBV7-2	NA	TRBJ2-3	NA	CASSLEGTNTQYF	TGTGCCAGCAGCTTAGAGGGCACTAATACGCAGTATTTT
TRBV20-1	NA	TRBJ1-2	NA	CSAPRGYGYTF	TGCAGTGCCCCACGGGGATACGGCTACACCTTC